The following is a TCR beta chain sequence with its context. The antigen is not known. This entry comes from a study of cytomegalovirus exposure and HLA in healthy donors. The study's findings and limits: Most of the TCR beta V segments (in an earlier analysis) were productive either about 87% or about 30% of the time. CMV serostatus was the only immune exposure information that was available. Trimming of TCR beta V- and J-genes showed a link, identified in a later analysis, to a missense DCLRE1C variant.

The CDR3 contains 14 residues. J was trimmed by 5 bases and V by 6 bases; bases with no gene match: 9. Germline values: CDR1 SNHLY, CDR2 FYNNEI. The donors gave bone marrow, and they were healthy. The primer mix had 60 Vbeta and 13 Jbeta primers. TCRdb keeps only in-frame clones here, not all; method: immunoSEQ multiplex PCR. The sample shows around 140,000 clones, roughly 71% of them seen only once. Specimen: PBMCs. The sequence was obtained from a woman between 40 and 55 years old in good health and CMV-seronegative. The chain couples TRBV2 to TRBJ1-1; 7 nucleotides match TRBD1. The CDR3: CASRGLDRDTEAFF. The CDR3 DNA reads as TGTGCCAGCAGGGGACTTGACAGGGATACTGAAGCTTTCTTT.